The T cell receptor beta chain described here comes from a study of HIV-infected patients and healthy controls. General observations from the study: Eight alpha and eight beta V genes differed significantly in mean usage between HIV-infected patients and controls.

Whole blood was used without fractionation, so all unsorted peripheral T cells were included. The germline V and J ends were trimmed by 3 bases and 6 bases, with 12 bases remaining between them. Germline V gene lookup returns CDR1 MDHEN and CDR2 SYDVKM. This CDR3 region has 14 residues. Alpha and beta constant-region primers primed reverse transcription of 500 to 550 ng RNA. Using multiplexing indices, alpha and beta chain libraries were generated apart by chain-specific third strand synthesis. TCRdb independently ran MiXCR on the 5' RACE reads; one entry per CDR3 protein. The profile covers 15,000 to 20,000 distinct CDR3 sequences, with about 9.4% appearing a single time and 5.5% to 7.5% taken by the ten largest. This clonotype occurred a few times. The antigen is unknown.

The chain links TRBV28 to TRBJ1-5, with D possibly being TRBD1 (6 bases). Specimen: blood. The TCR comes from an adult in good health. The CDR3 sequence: CASSLGGRTQPQHF. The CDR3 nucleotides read TGTGCCAGCAGTTTGGGGGGGCGGACTCAGCCCCAGCATTTT.